This T cell receptor beta chain was obtained from a study of identical twins. Findings of the study overall: Memory repertoires showed no such pattern, whereas abundant cord blood beta clonotypes carried fewer insertions. Instead of following the same donors, the conclusions were based on cross-sectional statistical analysis.

This clonotype turned up a few times. Its matching antigen is unknown. One entry per CDR3 protein results from TCRdb running MiXCR on the 5' RACE reads. The sample contains 1,800,000 or so distinct CDR3 sequences, around 29% of which appear only once. The CDR3 totals 15 residues. From germline, CDR1 is KGHDR and CDR2 SFDVKD. Deletions cut 6 bases from V and 0 bases from J, with 11 bases between. The chain has TRBV24-1 and TRBJ1-5; D is unresolved. This receptor was identified in a newborn girl in good health. The specimen was cord blood. CDR3 amino acids: CATSTDLHSNQPQHF. The CDR3 coding sequence is TGTGCCACCAGTACCGACTTACATAGCAATCAGCCCCAGCATTTT.